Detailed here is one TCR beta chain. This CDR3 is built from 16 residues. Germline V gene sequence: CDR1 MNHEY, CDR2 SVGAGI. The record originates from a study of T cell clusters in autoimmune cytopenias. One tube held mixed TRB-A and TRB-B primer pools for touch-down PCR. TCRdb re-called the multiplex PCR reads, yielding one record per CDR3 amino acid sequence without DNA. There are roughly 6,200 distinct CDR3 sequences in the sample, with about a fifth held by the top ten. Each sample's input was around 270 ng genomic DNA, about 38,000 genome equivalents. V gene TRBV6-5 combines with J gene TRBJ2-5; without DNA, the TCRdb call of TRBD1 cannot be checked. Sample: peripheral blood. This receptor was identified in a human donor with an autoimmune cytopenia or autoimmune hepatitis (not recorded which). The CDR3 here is CASSYGRDTGQETQYF.